These T cell receptor beta chains were read from a single sample in a study of T cells after yellow fever vaccination. One entry per CDR3 protein, called by TCRdb with MiXCR from the 5' RACE reads. The data contain a few hundred thousand distinct CDR3 sequences, roughly 4.3% of them singletons. Sequencing was performed on PBMCs, taken 5 days after the yellow fever booster vaccination. The receptor set was obtained from a man aged 18 to 30 who received the YFV17D yellow fever vaccine. Each CDR3 is given with its conserved first and last residue. A D gene is named only where the DNA matches it firmly. A clone size is listed for some rows: how often the clone was seen (once, few, many), or a class if it is expanded.

d_call clone_size cdr3_length j_call v_call cdr3_aa cdr3_nt
TRBD2 few 17 TRBJ2-2 TRBV5-4 CASSLELAEANTGELFF TGTGCCAGCAGCTTGGAGCTAGCGGAGGCGAACACCGGGGAGCTGTTTTTT
NA few 11 TRBJ1-1 TRBV13 CASSLGQKAFF TGTGCCAGCAGCCTGGGGCAGAAAGCTTTCTTT
NA few 15 TRBJ2-1 TRBV6-5 CASRRDSIAYNEQFF TGTGCCAGCAGAAGGGACTCAATAGCCTACAATGAGCAGTTCTTC
NA few 14 TRBJ2-5 TRBV19 CASSIVYTEETQYF TGTGCCAGTAGTATAGTTTACACAGAAGAGACCCAGTACTTC
TRBD1 NA 12 TRBJ1-1 TRBV10-3 CAIRGQGTEAFF TGTGCCATCAGGGGACAGGGAACTGAAGCTTTCTTT
NA few 15 TRBJ1-1 TRBV4-3 CASSQVNRGNTEAFF TGCGCCAGCAGCCAAGTAAATAGAGGGAACACTGAAGCTTTCTTT
NA NA 14 TRBJ1-2 TRBV4-1 CASMPDTGHYGYTF TGCGCCAGCATGCCGGACACCGGCCACTATGGCTACACCTTC
NA NA 13 TRBJ1-5 TRBV6-5 CASSVWSNQPQHF TGTGCCAGCAGCGTTTGGAGCAATCAGCCCCAGCATTTT
NA NA 13 TRBJ2-1 TRBV18 CASSSQLSGEQFF TGTGCCAGCTCATCACAACTGTCGGGTGAGCAGTTCTTC
TRBD2 many 16 TRBJ2-1 TRBV20-1 CSARGLAGDSYNEQFF TGCAGTGCTAGAGGACTAGCGGGGGACTCCTACAATGAGCAGTTCTTC
NA many 15 TRBJ2-3 TRBV28 CASSPWGGQADTQYF TGTGCCAGCAGTCCCTGGGGGGGCCAGGCAGATACGCAGTATTTT
TRBD1 NA 14 TRBJ1-1 TRBV20-1 CSARGQSMNTEAFF TGCAGTGCTAGGGGACAGTCTATGAACACTGAAGCTTTCTTT
NA many 16 TRBJ1-5 TRBV7-2 CASSLGGGRSNQPQHF TGTGCCAGCAGCTTAGGTGGGGGGCGAAGCAATCAGCCCCAGCATTTT
TRBD1 few 13 TRBJ2-7 TRBV7-8 CASGYRGPGEQYF TGTGCCAGCGGATACAGGGGTCCCGGCGAGCAGTACTTC
NA once 15 TRBJ2-6 TRBV6-2/TRBV6-3 CASTHGGSGANVLTF TGTGCCAGCACCCACGGGGGATCTGGGGCCAACGTCCTGACTTTC
NA NA 11 TRBJ2-3 TRBV29-1 CSLHRTDTQYF TGCAGCCTTCATCGCACAGATACGCAGTATTTT
NA few 14 TRBJ2-1 TRBV11-2 CASSLQGGHNEQFF TGTGCCAGCAGCTTACAGGGTGGCCACAATGAGCAGTTCTTC
TRBD1 many 14 TRBJ2-7 TRBV7-2 CASSLNGQGNEQYF TGTGCCAGCAGCTTAAATGGACAGGGGAACGAGCAGTACTTC
TRBD1 NA 17 TRBJ2-2 TRBV27 CASSEWRTGKDTGELFF TGTGCCAGCAGCGAGTGGCGGACAGGGAAAGACACCGGGGAGCTGTTTTTT
TRBD2 NA 18 TRBJ2-2 TRBV7-2 CASSFSERGGRGTGELFF TGTGCCAGCAGCTTCAGCGAGCGGGGGGGCCGGGGAACCGGGGAGCTGTTTTTT
TRBD2 few 15 TRBJ2-3 TRBV20-1 CSARDPRTSGKTQYF TGCAGTGCTAGAGATCCCCGAACTAGCGGGAAAACGCAGTATTTT
NA many 15 TRBJ2-1 TRBV9 CASSVTGSSYNEQFF TGTGCCAGCAGCGTTACAGGGAGCTCCTACAATGAGCAGTTCTTC
TRBD1 NA 16 TRBJ2-1 TRBV6-1 CASTPDPGQTYNEQFF TGTGCCAGCACCCCAGATCCGGGACAGACATACAATGAGCAGTTCTTC
NA NA 15 TRBJ2-1 TRBV20-1 CSARDRALIWNEQFF TGCAGTGCTAGAGATCGGGCCCTAATTTGGAATGAGCAGTTCTTC
TRBD2 many 15 TRBJ2-3 TRBV12-3/TRBV12-4 CASRRGTSVPDTQYF TGTGCCAGCAGGCGGGGAACTAGCGTCCCAGATACGCAGTATTTT
NA NA 14 TRBJ1-2 TRBV7-2 CASSPDRRSYGYTF TGTGCCAGCAGCCCCGACAGGCGTAGCTATGGCTACACCTTC
NA many 14 TRBJ1-4 TRBV7-9 CASRLRPEGEKLFF TGTGCCAGCAGATTAAGACCGGAGGGTGAAAAACTGTTTTTT
NA NA 16 TRBJ1-1 TRBV27 CASSFWPGSMNTEAFF TGTGCCAGCAGTTTCTGGCCAGGGTCCATGAACACTGAAGCTTTCTTT
NA many 13 TRBJ1-2 TRBV20-1 CSARGQGQYGYTF TGCAGTGCTAGAGGGCAGGGCCAATATGGCTACACCTTC
TRBD2 few 15 TRBJ2-3 TRBV29-1 CSATTGGRSTDTQYF TGCAGCGCCACGACGGGGGGACGTAGCACAGATACGCAGTATTTT
TRBD1 many 15 TRBJ2-1 TRBV18 CASSPGTGIYNEQFF TGTGCCAGCTCACCCGGGACAGGGATTTACAATGAGCAGTTCTTC
NA NA 13 TRBJ1-4 TRBV25-1 CASSEWGDEKLFF TGTGCCAGCAGTGAATGGGGGGACGAAAAACTGTTTTTT
NA few 15 TRBJ2-7 TRBV5-5 CASSLYSRGAYEQYF TGTGCCAGCAGCTTGTATAGCCGGGGAGCCTACGAGCAGTACTTC
TRBD1 few 15 TRBJ2-2 TRBV15 CATRPDRGNTGELFF TGTGCCACCAGGCCGGACAGGGGGAACACCGGGGAGCTGTTTTTT
TRBD2 many 15 TRBJ2-1 TRBV5-1 CASSLLAAGDNEQFF TGCGCCAGCAGCTTACTAGCGGCCGGGGACAATGAGCAGTTCTTC
NA many 13 TRBJ2-5 TRBV27 CASGPGGGETQYF TGTGCCAGCGGGCCTGGGGGTGGGGAGACCCAGTACTTC
NA NA 16 TRBJ2-5 TRBV10-3 CAIRTDTGSEAQTQYF TGTGCCATCAGGACTGACACAGGGAGTGAGGCACAGACCCAGTACTTC
NA NA 15 TRBJ1-5 TRBV5-4 CASSLSGDLNQPQHF TGTGCCAGCAGCTTGTCAGGCGACCTCAATCAGCCCCAGCATTTT
NA few 13 TRBJ2-2 TRBV10-3 CAIRAGAPGELFF TGTGCCATCAGGGCTGGCGCTCCCGGGGAGCTGTTTTTT
TRBD1 many 12 TRBJ1-2 TRBV2 CASRDRGPGYTF TGTGCCAGCAGGGACAGGGGGCCTGGCTACACCTTC
NA many 12 TRBJ2-3 TRBV20-1 CSASQALDTQYF TGCAGTGCTTCCCAGGCTCTAGATACGCAGTATTTT
NA few 17 TRBJ2-5 TRBV7-2 CASSPKGVRRGFETQYF TGTGCCAGCAGCCCAAAGGGGGTCAGGAGAGGTTTCGAGACCCAGTACTTC